Described below is a single T cell receptor (beta chain) sequence and its context. The antigen remains undetermined. These data are taken from a study of T cell responses to AZD1222 COVID-19 vaccine. Study information: Analyses pooled second doses at about 4 or about 12 weeks.

Study results and limitations: Once two AZD1222 doses were given, Spike-specific TCR breadth and depth went up.

Sequencing was performed with immunoSEQ multiplex PCR; in TCRdb, only in-frame clones are kept and a portion is missing. Among just under 95,000 clones, roughly 93% were seen once, and the ten largest hold about a fifth. Germline V CDR1 and CDR2: LNHDA, SQIVND (reference sequence). V lost 1 base and J lost 6, with 10 bases in between. The length of the CDR3 is 14 residues. The chain recombines TRBV19 with TRBJ2-1, with D maybe TRBD1 (6 bases). This receptor was identified in an adult in good health. The sequenced sample was peripheral blood, obtained on day 0 of AZD1222 vaccination. CDR3 nucleotides: TGTGCCAGTAGTATAGTTGGACAGCGCAATGAGCAGTTCTTC. Residues: CASSIVGQRNEQFF.